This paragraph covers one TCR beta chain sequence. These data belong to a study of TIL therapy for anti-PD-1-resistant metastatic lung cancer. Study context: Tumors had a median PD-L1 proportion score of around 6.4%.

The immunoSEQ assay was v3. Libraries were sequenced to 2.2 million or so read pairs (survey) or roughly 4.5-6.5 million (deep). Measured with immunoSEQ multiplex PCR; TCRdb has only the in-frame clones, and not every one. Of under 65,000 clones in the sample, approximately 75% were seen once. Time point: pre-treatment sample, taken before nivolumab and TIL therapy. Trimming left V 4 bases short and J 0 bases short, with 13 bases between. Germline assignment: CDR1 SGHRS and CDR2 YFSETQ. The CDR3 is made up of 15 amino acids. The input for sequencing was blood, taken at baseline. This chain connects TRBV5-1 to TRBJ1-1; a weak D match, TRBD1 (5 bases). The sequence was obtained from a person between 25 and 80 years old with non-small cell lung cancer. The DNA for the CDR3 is TGCGCCAGCAGCGCCCGAGGGGCGATGAACACTGAAGCTTTCTTT. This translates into CASSARGAMNTEAFF.